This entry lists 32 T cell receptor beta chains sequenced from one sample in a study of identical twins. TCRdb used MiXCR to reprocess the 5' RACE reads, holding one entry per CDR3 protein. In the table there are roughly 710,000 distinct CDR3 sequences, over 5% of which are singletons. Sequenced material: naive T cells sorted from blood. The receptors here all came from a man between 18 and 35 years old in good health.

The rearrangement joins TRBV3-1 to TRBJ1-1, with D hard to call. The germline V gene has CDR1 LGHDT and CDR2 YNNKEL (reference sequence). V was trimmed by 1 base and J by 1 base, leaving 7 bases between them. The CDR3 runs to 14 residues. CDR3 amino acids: CASSQGLRNTEAFF. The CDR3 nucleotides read TGTGCCAGCAGCCAAGGACTCCGGAACACTGAAGCTTTCTTT.

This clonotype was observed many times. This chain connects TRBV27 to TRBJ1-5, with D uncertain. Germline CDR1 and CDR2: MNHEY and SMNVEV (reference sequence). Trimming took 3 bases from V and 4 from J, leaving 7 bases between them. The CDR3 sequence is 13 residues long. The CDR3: CASSFETNQPQHF. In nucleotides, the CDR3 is TGTGCCAGCAGTTTTGAAACTAATCAGCCCCAGCATTTT.

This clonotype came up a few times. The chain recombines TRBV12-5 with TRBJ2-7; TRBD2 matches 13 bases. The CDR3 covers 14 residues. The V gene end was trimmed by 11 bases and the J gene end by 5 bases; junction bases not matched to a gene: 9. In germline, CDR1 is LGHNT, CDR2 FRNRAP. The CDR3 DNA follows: TGTGCTCCCCGAGGACTAGCGGGAGTAGACGAGCAGTACGTC. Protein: CAPRGLAGVDEQYV.

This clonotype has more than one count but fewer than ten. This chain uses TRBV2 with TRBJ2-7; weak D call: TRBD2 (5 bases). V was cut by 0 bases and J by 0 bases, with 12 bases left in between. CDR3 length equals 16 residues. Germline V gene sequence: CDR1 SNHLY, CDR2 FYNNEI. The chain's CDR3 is CASSEALRDSSYEQYV. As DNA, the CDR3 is TGTGCCAGCAGTGAAGCGCTTCGGGATAGCTCCTACGAGCAGTACGTC.

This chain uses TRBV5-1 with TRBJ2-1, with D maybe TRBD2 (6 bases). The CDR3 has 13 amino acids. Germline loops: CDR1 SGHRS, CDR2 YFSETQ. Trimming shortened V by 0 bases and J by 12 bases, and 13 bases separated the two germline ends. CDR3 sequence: CASSLGARDLQFF. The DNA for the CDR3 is TGCGCCAGCAGCTTGGGGGCCCGGGACTTGCAGTTCTTC.

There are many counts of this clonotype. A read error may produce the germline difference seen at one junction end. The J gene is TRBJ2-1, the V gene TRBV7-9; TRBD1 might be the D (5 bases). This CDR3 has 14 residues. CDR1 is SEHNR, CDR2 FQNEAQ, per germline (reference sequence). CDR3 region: CASSPSGNYNEQFF. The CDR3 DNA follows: TGCGCCAGCAGCCCCTCAGGGAACTACAATGAGCAGTTCTTC.

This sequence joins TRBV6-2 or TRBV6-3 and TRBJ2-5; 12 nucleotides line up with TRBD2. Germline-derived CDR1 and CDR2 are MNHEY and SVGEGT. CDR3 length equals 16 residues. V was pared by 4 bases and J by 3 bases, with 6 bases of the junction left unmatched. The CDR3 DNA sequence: TGTGCCAGCAGTTCCGGACTAGCGGGACGGAAAGAGACCCAGTACTTC. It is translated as CASSSGLAGRKETQYF.

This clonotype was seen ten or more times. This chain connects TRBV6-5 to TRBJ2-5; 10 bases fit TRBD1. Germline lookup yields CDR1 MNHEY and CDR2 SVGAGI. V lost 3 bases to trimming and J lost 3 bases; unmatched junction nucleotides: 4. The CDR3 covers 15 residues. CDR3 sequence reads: CASSYAGTGEETQYF. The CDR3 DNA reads TGTGCCAGCAGTTATGCCGGGACAGGGGAAGAGACCCAGTACTTC.

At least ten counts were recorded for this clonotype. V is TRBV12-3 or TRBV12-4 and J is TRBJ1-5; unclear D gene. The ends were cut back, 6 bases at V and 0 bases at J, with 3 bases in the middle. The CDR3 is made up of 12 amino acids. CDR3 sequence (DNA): TGTGCCAGCAGGTATAGCAATCAGCCCCAGCATTTT. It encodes CASRYSNQPQHF.

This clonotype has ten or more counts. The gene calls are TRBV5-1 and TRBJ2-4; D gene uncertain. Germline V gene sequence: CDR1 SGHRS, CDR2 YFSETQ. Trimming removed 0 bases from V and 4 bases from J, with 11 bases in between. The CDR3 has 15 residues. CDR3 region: CASSLGSGPKNIQYF. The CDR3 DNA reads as TGCGCCAGCAGCTTGGGATCGGGCCCGAAAAACATTCAGTACTTC.

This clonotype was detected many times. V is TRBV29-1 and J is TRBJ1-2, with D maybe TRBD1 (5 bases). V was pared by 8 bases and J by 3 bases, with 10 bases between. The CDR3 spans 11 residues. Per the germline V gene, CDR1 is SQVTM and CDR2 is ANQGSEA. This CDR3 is CSLGTDYGYTF. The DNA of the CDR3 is TGCAGCCTAGGGACGGACTATGGCTACACCTTC.

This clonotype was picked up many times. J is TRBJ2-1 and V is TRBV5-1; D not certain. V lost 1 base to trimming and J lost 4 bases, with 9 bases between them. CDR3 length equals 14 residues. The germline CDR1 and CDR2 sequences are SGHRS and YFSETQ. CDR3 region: CASSLPKNYNEQFF. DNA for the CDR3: TGCGCCAGCAGCTTGCCGAAGAATTACAATGAGCAGTTCTTC.

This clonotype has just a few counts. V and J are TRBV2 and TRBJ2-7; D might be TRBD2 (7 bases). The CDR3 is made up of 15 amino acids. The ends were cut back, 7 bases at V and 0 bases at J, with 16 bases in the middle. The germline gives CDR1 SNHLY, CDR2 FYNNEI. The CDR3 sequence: CASTEEGGASYEQYF. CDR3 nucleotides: TGTGCCAGCACCGAGGAGGGGGGGGCCTCCTACGAGCAGTACTTC.

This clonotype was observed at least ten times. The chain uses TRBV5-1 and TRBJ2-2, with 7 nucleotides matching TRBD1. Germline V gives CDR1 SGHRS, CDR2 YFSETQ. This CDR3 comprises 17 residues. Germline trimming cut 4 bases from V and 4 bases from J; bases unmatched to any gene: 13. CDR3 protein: CASSPSWDSPGTGELFF. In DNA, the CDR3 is TGCGCCAGCAGCCCTTCCTGGGACAGCCCGGGCACCGGGGAGCTGTTTTTT.

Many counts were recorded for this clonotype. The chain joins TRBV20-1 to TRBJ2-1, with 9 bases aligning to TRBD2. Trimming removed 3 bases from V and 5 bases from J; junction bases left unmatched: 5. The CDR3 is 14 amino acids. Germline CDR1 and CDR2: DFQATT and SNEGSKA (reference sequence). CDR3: CSASLASGNNEQFF. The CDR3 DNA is TGCAGTGCTAGTCTGGCTAGCGGGAACAATGAGCAGTTCTTC.

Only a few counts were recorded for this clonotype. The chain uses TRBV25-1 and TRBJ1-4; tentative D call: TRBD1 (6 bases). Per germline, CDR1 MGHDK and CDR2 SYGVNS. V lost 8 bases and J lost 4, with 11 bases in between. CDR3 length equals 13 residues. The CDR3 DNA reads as TGTGCCAGCGAGGACAGAAGTAATGAAAAACTGTTTTTT. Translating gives CASEDRSNEKLFF. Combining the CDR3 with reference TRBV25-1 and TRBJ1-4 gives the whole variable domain EADIYQTPRYLVIGTGKKITLECSQTMGHDKMYWYQQDPGMELHLIHYSYGVNSTEKGDLSSESTVSRIRTEHFPLTLESARPSHTSQYLCASEDRSNEKLFFGSGTQLSVL.

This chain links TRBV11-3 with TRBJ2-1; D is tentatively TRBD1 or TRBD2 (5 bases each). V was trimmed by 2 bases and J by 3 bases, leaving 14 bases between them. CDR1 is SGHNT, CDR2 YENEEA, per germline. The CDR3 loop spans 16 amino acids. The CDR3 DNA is TGTGCCAGCAGCTTACCGGGACCAGGCCGCTACAATGAGCAGTTCTTC. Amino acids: CASSLPGPGRYNEQFF.

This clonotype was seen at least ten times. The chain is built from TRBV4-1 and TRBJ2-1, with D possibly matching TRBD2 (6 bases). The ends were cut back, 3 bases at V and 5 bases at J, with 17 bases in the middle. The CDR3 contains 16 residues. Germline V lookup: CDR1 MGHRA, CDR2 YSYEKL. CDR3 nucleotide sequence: TGCGCCAGCAGCCATGGGTCGGGGGTATTGAACAATGAGCAGTTCTTC. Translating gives CASSHGSGVLNNEQFF.

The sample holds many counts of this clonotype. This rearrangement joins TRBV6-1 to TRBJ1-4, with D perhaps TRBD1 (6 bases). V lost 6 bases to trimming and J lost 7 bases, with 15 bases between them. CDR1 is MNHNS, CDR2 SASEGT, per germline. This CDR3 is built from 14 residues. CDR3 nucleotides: TGTGCCAGCAGCGCACAGGGTTTCCGTGAAAAACTGTTTTTT. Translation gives CASSAQGFREKLFF.

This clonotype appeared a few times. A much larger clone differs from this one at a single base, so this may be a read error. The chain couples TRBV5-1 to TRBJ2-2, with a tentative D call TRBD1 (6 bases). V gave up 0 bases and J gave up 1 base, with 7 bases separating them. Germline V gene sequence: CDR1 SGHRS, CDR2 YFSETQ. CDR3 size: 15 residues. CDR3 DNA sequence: TGCGCCAGCAGCTTGGACAGGGAGAACACCGGGGAGCTGTTTTTT. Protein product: CASSLDRENTGELFF.

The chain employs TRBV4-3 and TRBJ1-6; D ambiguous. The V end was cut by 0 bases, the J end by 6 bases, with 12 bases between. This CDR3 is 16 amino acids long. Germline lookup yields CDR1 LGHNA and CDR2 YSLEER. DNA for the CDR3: TGCGCCAGCAGCCAAGATCTGGCGGGGAGTAATTCACCCCTCCACTTT. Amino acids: CASSQDLAGSNSPLHF.

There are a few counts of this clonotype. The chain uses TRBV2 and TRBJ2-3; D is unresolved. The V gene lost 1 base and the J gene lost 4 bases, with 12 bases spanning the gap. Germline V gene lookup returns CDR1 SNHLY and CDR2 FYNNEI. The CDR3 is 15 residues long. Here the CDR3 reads CASSEGVARSDTQYF. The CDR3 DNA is TGTGCCAGCAGTGAAGGGGTGGCCAGATCAGATACGCAGTATTTT.

The CDR3, as DNA: TGTGCCAGCAGTTTAGGCTTAGGTGTTGAAAAACTGTTTTTT. Protein: CASSLGLGVEKLFF. V usage is TRBV28 and J usage is TRBJ1-4; D unclear. The CDR3 has 14 residues. Germline-derived CDR1 and CDR2 are MDHEN and SYDVKM. Trimming removed 2 bases from V and 7 bases from J, with 11 bases in between. Supplemented by reference TRBV28 and TRBJ1-4, the full variable domain reads DVKVTQSSRYLVKRTGEKVFLECVQDMDHENMFWYRQDPGLGLRLIYFSYDVKMKEKGDIPEGYSVSREKKERFSLILESASTNQTSMYLCASSLGLGVEKLFFGSGTQLSVL.

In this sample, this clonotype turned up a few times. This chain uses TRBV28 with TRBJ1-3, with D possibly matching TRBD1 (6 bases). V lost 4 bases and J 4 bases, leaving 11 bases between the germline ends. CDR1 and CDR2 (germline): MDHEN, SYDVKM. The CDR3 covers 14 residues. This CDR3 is CASSSPGVGNTIYF. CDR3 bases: TGTGCCAGCAGTTCTCCAGGGGTCGGAAACACCATATATTTT. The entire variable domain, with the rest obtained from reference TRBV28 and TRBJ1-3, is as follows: DVKVTQSSRYLVKRTGEKVFLECVQDMDHENMFWYRQDPGLGLRLIYFSYDVKMKEKGDIPEGYSVSREKKERFSLILESASTNQTSMYLCASSSPGVGNTIYFGEGSWLTVV.

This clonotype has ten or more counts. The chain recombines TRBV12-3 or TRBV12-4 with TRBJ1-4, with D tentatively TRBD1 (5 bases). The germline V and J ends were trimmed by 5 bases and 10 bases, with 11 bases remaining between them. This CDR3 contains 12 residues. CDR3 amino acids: CASSPGRRKLFF. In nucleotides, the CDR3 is TGTGCCAGCAGTCCGGGACGGAGAAAACTGTTTTTT.

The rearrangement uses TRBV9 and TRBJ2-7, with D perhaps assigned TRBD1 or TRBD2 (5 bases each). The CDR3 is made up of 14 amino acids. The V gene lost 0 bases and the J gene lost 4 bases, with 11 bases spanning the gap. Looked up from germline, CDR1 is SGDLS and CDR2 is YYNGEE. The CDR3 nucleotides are TGTGCCAGCAGCGTAGGAGGGGCGGCGTACGAGCAGTACTTC. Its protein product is CASSVGGAAYEQYF.

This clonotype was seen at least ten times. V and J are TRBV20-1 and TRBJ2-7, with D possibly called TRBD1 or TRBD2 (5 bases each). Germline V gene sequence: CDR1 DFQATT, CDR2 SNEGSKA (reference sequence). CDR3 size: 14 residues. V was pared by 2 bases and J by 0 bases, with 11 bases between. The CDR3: CSARRDAASYEQYF. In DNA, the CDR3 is TGCAGTGCTAGACGGGACGCAGCCTCCTACGAGCAGTACTTC.

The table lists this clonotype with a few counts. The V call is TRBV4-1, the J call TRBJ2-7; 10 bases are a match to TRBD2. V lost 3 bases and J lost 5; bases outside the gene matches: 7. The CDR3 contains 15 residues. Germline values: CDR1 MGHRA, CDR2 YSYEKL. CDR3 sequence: CASSQGAGGPDEQYF. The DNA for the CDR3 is TGCGCCAGCAGCCAGGGAGCGGGAGGGCCGGACGAGCAGTACTTC.

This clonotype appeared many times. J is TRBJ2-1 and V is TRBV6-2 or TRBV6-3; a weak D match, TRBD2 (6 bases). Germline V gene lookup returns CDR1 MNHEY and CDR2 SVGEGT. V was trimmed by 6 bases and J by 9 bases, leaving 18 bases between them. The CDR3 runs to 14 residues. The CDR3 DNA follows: TGTGCCAGCAGACTCCGGGACTCCCTAGGTGAGCAGTTCTTC. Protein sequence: CASRLRDSLGEQFF.

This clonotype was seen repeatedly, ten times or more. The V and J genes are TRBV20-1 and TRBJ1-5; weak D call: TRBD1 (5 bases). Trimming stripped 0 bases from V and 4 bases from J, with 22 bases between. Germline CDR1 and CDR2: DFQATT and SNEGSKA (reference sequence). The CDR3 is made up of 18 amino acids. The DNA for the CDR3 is TGCAGTGCTAGAGATCCCCTCCTTACGGGACGGAAAAATCAGCCCCAGCATTTT. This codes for CSARDPLLTGRKNQPQHF.

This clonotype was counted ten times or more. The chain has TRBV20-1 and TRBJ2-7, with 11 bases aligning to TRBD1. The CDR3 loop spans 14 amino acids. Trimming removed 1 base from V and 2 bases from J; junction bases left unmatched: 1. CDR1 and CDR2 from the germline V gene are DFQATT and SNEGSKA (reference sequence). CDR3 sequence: CSARGDRGTYEQYV. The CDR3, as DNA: TGCAGTGCTAGAGGGGACAGGGGGACCTACGAGCAGTACGTC.

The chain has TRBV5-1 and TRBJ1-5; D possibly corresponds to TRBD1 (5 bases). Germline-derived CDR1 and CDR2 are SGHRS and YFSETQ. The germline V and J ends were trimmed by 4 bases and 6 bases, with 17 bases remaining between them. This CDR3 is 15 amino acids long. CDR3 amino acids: CASSPGGGEAQPQHF. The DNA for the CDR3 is TGCGCCAGCAGCCCCGGCGGGGGGGAGGCTCAGCCCCAGCATTTT. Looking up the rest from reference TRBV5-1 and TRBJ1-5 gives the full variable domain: KAGVTQTPRYLIKTRGQQVTLSCSPISGHRSVSWYQQTPGQGLQFLFEYFSETQRNKGNFPGRFSGRQFSNSRSEMNVSTLELGDSALYLCASSPGGGEAQPQHFGDGTRLSIL.